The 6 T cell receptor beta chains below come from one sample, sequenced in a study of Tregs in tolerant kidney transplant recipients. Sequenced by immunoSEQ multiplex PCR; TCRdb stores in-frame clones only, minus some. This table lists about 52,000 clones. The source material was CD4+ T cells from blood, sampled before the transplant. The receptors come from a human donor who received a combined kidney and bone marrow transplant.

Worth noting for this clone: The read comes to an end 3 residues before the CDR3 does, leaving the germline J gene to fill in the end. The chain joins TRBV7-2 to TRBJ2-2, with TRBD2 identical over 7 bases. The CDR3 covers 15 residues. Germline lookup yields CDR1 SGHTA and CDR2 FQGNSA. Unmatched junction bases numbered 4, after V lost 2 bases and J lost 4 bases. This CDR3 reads CASSLIGRGTGELFF. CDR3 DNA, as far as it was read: TGTGCCAGCAGCTTAATAGGGAGGGGCACCGGGGAG.

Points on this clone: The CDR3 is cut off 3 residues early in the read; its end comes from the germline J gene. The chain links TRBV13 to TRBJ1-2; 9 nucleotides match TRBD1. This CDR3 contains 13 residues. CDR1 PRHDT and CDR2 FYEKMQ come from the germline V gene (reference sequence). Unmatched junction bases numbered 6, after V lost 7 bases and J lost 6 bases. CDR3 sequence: CASTGTGIHGYTF. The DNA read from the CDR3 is TGTGCCAGCACCGGGACAGGGATCCATGGC. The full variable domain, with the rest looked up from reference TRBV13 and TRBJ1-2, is AAGVIQSPRHLIKEKRETATLKCYPIPRHDTVYWYQQGPGQDPQFLISFYEKMQSDKGSIPDRFSAQQFSDYHSELNMSSLELGDSALYFCASTGTGIHGYTFGSGTRLTVV.

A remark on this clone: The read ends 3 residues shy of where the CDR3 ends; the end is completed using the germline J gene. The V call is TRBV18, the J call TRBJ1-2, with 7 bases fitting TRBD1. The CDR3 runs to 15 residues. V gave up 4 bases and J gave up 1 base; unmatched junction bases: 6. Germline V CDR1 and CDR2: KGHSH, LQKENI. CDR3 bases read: TGTGCCAGCTCACTGATGGGACAGATTAACTATGGC. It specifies CASSLMGQINYG. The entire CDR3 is CASSLMGQINYGYTF.

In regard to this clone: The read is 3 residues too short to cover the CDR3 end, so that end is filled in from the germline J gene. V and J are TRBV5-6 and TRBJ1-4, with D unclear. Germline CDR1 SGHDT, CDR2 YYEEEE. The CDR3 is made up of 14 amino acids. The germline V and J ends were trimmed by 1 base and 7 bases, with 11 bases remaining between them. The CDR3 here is CASSLRGLGEKLFF. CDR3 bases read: TGTGCCAGCAGCTTGAGAGGTCTTGGTGAAAAA.

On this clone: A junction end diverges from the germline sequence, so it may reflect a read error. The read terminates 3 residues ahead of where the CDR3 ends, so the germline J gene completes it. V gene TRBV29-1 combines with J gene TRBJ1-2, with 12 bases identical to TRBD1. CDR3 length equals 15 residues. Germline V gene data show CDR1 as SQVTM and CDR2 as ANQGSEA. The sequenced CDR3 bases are TGCAGTGTTGAAGAGGACGGGGACAGGGGGCTCGGC. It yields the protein CSVEEDGDRGLG. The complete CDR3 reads CSVEEDGDRGLGYTF. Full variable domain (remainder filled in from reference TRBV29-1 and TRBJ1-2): SAVISQKPSRDICQRGTSLTIQCQVDSQVTMMFWYRQQPGQSLTLIATANQGSEATYESGFVIDKFPISRPNLTFSTLTVSNMSPEDSSIYLCSVEEDGDRGLGYTFGSGTRLTVV.

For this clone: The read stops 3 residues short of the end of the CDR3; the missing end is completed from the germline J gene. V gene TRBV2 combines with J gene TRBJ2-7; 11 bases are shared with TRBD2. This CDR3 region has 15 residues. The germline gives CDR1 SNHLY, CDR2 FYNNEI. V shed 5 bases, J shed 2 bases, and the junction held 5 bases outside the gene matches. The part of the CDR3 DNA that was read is TGTGCCAGCAGTAAGTTAGCGGGAGGGCCCTACGAG. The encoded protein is CASSKLAGGPYE. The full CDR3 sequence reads CASSKLAGGPYEQYF.